A single sample is the source of the 7 T cell receptor beta chains below, sequenced in a study of shared clonotypes between healthy human individuals (dated by TCRdb to 2020 to 2021). The library came from the immunoSEQ multiplex PCR assay. This immuneACCESS table, as held by TCRdb, lists in-frame sequences with V and J called but not all clones. Of the missing ones, under half trace to an unresolved V gene in checked studies; the others have no known cause. Present in this sample are around 2.3 million clones, about 94% of which were seen just once. Roughly 0.13% of the sample is taken by the ten largest. Sequences were obtained from naive CD4+ T cells sorted from blood. In the paper's terms, the cell subset or site label means: CD45RA+ positively selected. The receptors originated from a man younger than 35 in good health.

The V and J genes are TRBV30 and TRBJ2-3; 9 nucleotides match TRBD1. Looked up from germline, CDR1 is GTSNPN and CDR2 is SVGIG (reference sequence). This CDR3 is 20 amino acids long. The junction had 19 bases not matched to a gene; V was cut back by 0 bases and J by 3 bases. The chain's CDR3 is CAWSVRFGGFVTGGTDTQYF. CDR3 DNA: TGTGCCTGGAGTGTACGTTTTGGGGGCTTTGTGACAGGGGGAACAGATACGCAGTATTTT.

This clone was recorded only once. The chain has TRBV5-4 and TRBJ2-5; 11 nucleotides match TRBD2. Trimming at V came to 4 bases and at J to 0 bases, leaving 5 bases not matched to a gene. In germline, CDR1 is SGHNT, CDR2 YYREEE (reference sequence). CDR3 length equals 16 residues. This CDR3 is CASSVASGRNQETQYF. The CDR3 nucleotides read TGTGCCAGCAGCGTAGCTAGCGGGAGGAACCAAGAGACCCAGTACTTC.

V and J are TRBV14 and TRBJ2-7, with TRBD1 matching over 8 bases. The CDR3 has 14 amino acids. From germline, CDR1 is SGHDN and CDR2 FVKESK. Trimming cost V 4 bases and J 5 bases; bases outside gene matches: 7. CDR3 amino acids: CASSPWTGRNEQYF. In nucleotides, the CDR3 is TGTGCCAGCAGCCCCTGGACAGGGCGCAACGAGCAGTACTTC.

The chain joins TRBV2 to TRBJ2-7; 9 bases map to TRBD1. Trimming cost V 10 bases and J 5 bases; bases outside gene matches: 9. The CDR3 extends over 13 amino acids. Per the germline V gene, CDR1 is SNHLY and CDR2 is FYNNEI. CDR3 DNA sequence: TGTGCCACCCAACGGACAGGGGCCCACGAGCAGTACTTC. This encodes CATQRTGAHEQYF.

The CDR3 here is CASSFRTGEEYF. The CDR3 nucleotides are TGTGCCAGCAGCTTTCGGACAGGAGAAGAGTACTTC. The rearrangement uses TRBV7-9 and TRBJ2-7; 7 bases match TRBD1. V lost 3 bases, J lost 11 bases, and 7 bases stayed unmatched. Germline V gene data show CDR1 as SEHNR and CDR2 as FQNEAQ (reference sequence). The length of the CDR3 is 12 residues.

Regarding this clone: The sample carries other DNA sequences with the same CDR3. V and J are TRBV7-2 and TRBJ2-1; D perhaps matches TRBD2 (6 bases). The CDR3 sequence is 15 residues long. The germline V gene encodes CDR1 SGHTA and CDR2 FQGNSA. V gave up 0 bases and J gave up 2 bases, with 8 bases separating them. CDR3 DNA sequence: TGTGCCAGCAGCTTAGCGGGGGGAACCTACAATGAGCAGTTCTTC. This encodes CASSLAGGTYNEQFF.

The table lists this clone with a count of one. This rearrangement joins TRBV5-1 to TRBJ2-5; 7 nucleotides align to TRBD2. The length of the CDR3 is 15 residues. Trimming at V came to 4 bases and at J to 0 bases, leaving 6 bases not matched to a gene. The germline V gene has CDR1 SGHRS and CDR2 YFSETQ. CDR3 loop: CASSNPRGDQETQYF. In DNA, the CDR3 is TGCGCCAGCAGCAACCCCCGGGGGGACCAAGAGACCCAGTACTTC.